This T cell receptor beta chain emerged from a study of blood T cell repertoires in COVID-19. Assay: immunoSEQ multiplex PCR; the TCRdb copy retains only in-frame clones and omits some. The data show around 300,000 clones, 75% to 90% seen once. The sample taken for sequencing was peripheral blood. The receptor's source is a woman aged 70-85 years with acute or convalescent COVID-19.

As DNA, the CDR3 is TGTGCCAGCAGCTTCGAGGGTCTGGACTATGGCTACACCTTC. Its translation is CASSFEGLDYGYTF. The gene calls are TRBV5-4 and TRBJ1-2; D not resolved. With 2 bases removed from V and 3 bases from J, the gap between germline ends came to 11 bases. The CDR3 totals 14 residues. The germline V gene has CDR1 SGHNT and CDR2 YYREEE (reference sequence).